The 18 T cell receptor beta chains below come from one sample, sequenced in a study of T cells in narcolepsy. The method was immunoSEQ multiplex PCR; TCRdb's version includes in-frame clones alone and lacks a portion of them. The table includes some 24,000 clones, 75% to 90% detected once. The sequencing sample was made of CD45RA- memory CD4+ T cells from PBMCs. Receptor source: a human donor with narcolepsy.

The J gene is TRBJ2-4, the V gene TRBV7-2; TRBD2 agrees at 8 bases. This CDR3 comprises 15 residues. Germline loops: CDR1 SGHTA, CDR2 FQGNSA. Germline trimming cut 2 bases from V and 5 bases from J; bases unmatched to any gene: 5. The CDR3 spells CASSLTSGSENIQYF. CDR3 coding DNA: TGTGCCAGCAGCTTAACAAGCGGGAGTGAAAACATTCAGTACTTC.

The chain has TRBV6-5 and TRBJ1-1; D may be TRBD1 (6 bases). The CDR3 spans 11 residues. The ends were cut back, 6 bases at V and 11 bases at J, with 13 bases in the middle. The germline gives CDR1 MNHEY, CDR2 SVGAGI. This CDR3 reads CASRLQGWAFF. In nucleotides, the CDR3 is TGTGCCAGCAGATTACAGGGATGGGCTTTCTTT.

Only a few counts were recorded for this clone. The rearrangement uses TRBV5-1 and TRBJ2-7; D is possibly TRBD1 (5 bases). The V end lost 4 bases, the J end lost 2 bases, and 13 bases lay between the germline ends. The CDR3 loop spans 14 amino acids. Germline V CDR1 and CDR2: SGHRS, YFSETQ. The CDR3 here is CASSPGQVAYEQYF. CDR3 nucleotide sequence: TGCGCCAGCAGCCCCGGACAAGTAGCCTACGAGCAGTACTTC.

This clone ranks as medium-sized. The chain has TRBV19 and TRBJ1-3; a weak D match, TRBD1 (6 bases). Looked up from germline, CDR1 is LNHDA and CDR2 is SQIVND (reference sequence). This CDR3 region has 14 residues. The V end was cut by 3 bases, the J end by 4 bases, with 10 bases between. CDR3 amino acids: CASSITGTGNTIYF. The DNA of the CDR3 is TGTGCCAGTAGTATTACCGGGACAGGAAACACCATATATTTT.

The rearrangement uses TRBV10-2 and TRBJ2-7; TRBD2 matches 10 bases. The germline V gene has CDR1 WSHSY and CDR2 SAAADI. V dropped 8 bases and J dropped 2; count of bases not matched to a gene: 6. The CDR3 is 14 amino acids. This CDR3 reads CASATLAGAYEQYF. CDR3 DNA sequence: TGCGCCAGCGCAACCCTAGCGGGAGCCTACGAGCAGTACTTC.

The chain couples TRBV5-1 to TRBJ2-1, with TRBD2 matching 10 bases. This CDR3 spans 19 amino acids. V lost 1 base, J lost 7 bases, and 17 bases stayed unmatched. Germline V CDR1 and CDR2: SGHRS, YFSETQ. The CDR3 loop is CASSLTQGGAGGGLNEQFF. CDR3 DNA sequence: TGCGCCAGCAGCTTGACGCAAGGGGGAGCGGGAGGGGGGCTTAATGAGCAGTTCTTC.

The chain couples TRBV5-1 to TRBJ2-7, with TRBD2 matching 8 bases. V lost 5 bases, J lost 3 bases, and 10 bases stayed unmatched. The CDR3 has 15 residues. The germline V gene has CDR1 SGHRS and CDR2 YFSETQ. CDR3 region: CASRLLGAGVYEQYF. The CDR3 coding sequence is TGCGCCAGCAGACTCCTAGGAGCGGGAGTCTACGAGCAGTACTTC.

This clone was observed once. V usage is TRBV4-1 and J usage is TRBJ1-2; 9 bases fit TRBD1. Germline CDR1 reads MGHRA; CDR2 reads YSYEKL. With V trimmed by 1 base and J by 2 bases, 5 bases remained unmatched. The CDR3 runs to 16 residues. The CDR3 sequence is CASSQGWTGANYGYTF. The CDR3 region has the DNA TGCGCCAGCAGCCAAGGTTGGACAGGGGCGAACTATGGCTACACCTTC.

The CDR3 nucleotides are TGTGCCAGTAGTATATGGAGGGAGGTCGGGGAGCTGTTTTTT. Translation gives CASSIWREVGELFF. The chain links TRBV19 to TRBJ2-2; possibly TRBD2 for D (6 bases). Germline loops: CDR1 LNHDA, CDR2 SQIVND (reference sequence). The CDR3 is 14 amino acids. V lost 2 bases and J lost 7, with 11 bases in between. The complete variable domain, with remaining parts taken from reference TRBV19 and TRBJ2-2, reads DGGITQSPKYLFRKEGQNVTLSCEQNLNHDAMYWYRQDPGQGLRLIYYSQIVNDFQKGDIAEGYSVSREKKESFPLTVTSAQKNPTAFYLCASSIWREVGELFFGEGSRLTVL.

The gene calls are TRBV19 and TRBJ2-4; 7 nucleotides line up with TRBD2. Trimming at V came to 3 bases and at J to 7 bases, leaving 6 bases not matched to a gene. Germline CDR1 and CDR2: LNHDA and SQIVND (reference sequence). The CDR3 spans 14 residues. The DNA for the CDR3 is TGTGCCAGTAGTATCAGGACTAGTAGCAACATTCAGTACTTC. This encodes CASSIRTSSNIQYF.

This clone was seen just once. The chain carries TRBV4-2 and TRBJ2-7, with 9 bases matching TRBD1. The CDR3 length is 14 residues. The J segment lost 6 bases and the V segment lost 3 bases, leaving 6 bases of the junction unmatched. CDR1 is LGHNA, CDR2 YNFKEQ, per germline. CDR3 in amino acids: CASSQDRGRSEQYF. The CDR3 region has the DNA TGTGCCAGCAGCCAGGACAGGGGTCGGTCCGAGCAGTACTTC.

This sequence joins TRBV28 and TRBJ1-4; D might be TRBD1 (6 bases). The V gene's germline CDR1 is MDHEN and CDR2 SYDVKM. V dropped 6 bases and J dropped 6 bases, with 20 bases sitting between them. This CDR3 contains 16 residues. CDR3 protein: CASSPRLGGGDEKLFF. In nucleotides, the CDR3 is TGTGCCAGCAGCCCCCGTCTGGGAGGGGGGGATGAAAAACTGTTTTTT.

The CDR3 DNA follows: TGTGCCAGCAGTCGAGTCGGGACTGAAGCTTTCTTT. This gives the protein CASSRVGTEAFF. The rearrangement links TRBV6-6 to TRBJ1-1, with no clear D. Germline V gene sequence: CDR1 MNHNY, CDR2 SVGAGI (reference sequence). Trimming took off 5 bases at V and 5 bases at J, with 9 bases between the two ends. The CDR3 is 12 residues long.

The genes are TRBV6-1 and TRBJ1-2; D is undetermined. The CDR3 is 12 residues long. The germline V gene has CDR1 MNHNS and CDR2 SASEGT. The V gene lost 7 bases and the J gene lost 3 bases, with 9 bases spanning the gap. As DNA, the CDR3 is TGTGCCAGCACGGAGTGGGACTATGGCTACACCTTC. Its protein product is CASTEWDYGYTF.

The chain links TRBV18 to TRBJ2-1; 10 positions agree with TRBD1. J gave up 7 bases and V 1 base, and 4 bases lay outside the gene matches. This CDR3 has 15 residues. In germline, CDR1 is KGHSH, CDR2 LQKENI. The CDR3 DNA reads TGTGCCAGCTCACCACGACAGGGGGCGCCGAATGAGCAGTTCTTC. This gives the protein CASSPRQGAPNEQFF. The full variable domain, completed using reference TRBV18 and TRBJ2-1, is NAGVMQNPRHLVRRRGQEARLRCSPMKGHSHVYWYRQLPEEGLKFMVYLQKENIIDESGMPKERFSAEFPKEGPSILRIQQVVRGDSAAYFCASSPRQGAPNEQFFGPGTRLTVL.

The V and J genes are TRBV9 and TRBJ1-4; possible D gene TRBD1, 6 bases. Germline V gene lookup returns CDR1 SGDLS and CDR2 YYNGEE. This CDR3 is built from 14 residues. The V and J ends lost 0 bases and 8 bases respectively, with 11 bases between them. The CDR3 here is CASSVAQGQEKLFF. Written as DNA, the CDR3 is TGTGCCAGCAGCGTAGCACAGGGTCAAGAAAAACTGTTTTTT. Based on the CDR3 plus reference TRBV9 and TRBJ1-4, the full variable domain is DSGVTQTPKHLITATGQRVTLRCSPRSGDLSVYWYQQSLDQGLQFLIQYYNGEERAKGNILERFSAQQFPDLHSELNLSSLELGDSALYFCASSVAQGQEKLFFGSGTQLSVL.

The V gene is TRBV6-4, the J gene TRBJ2-2, with a weak D call TRBD2 (6 bases). From germline, CDR1 is MRHNA and CDR2 SNTAGT. This CDR3 region has 14 residues. V lost 6 bases to trimming and J lost 4 bases, with 12 bases between them. This chain's CDR3 is CASSGTAGTGELFF. CDR3 DNA: TGTGCCAGCAGCGGGACTGCCGGCACCGGGGAGCTGTTTTTT.

The V gene is TRBV2, the J gene TRBJ2-5; D unresolved. The J call may be wrong; the DNA end is better matched by TRBJ2-7. The CDR3 spans 13 residues. Germline assignment: CDR1 SNHLY and CDR2 FYNNEI. CDR3 bases: TGTGCCAGCAGTGAAGCTACCCACTACGAGCAGTACTTC. Protein: CASSEATHYEQYF.